Listed below are T cell receptor beta chains from one sample, sequenced in a study of blood T cell repertoires in COVID-19. TCRdb's copy holds only in-frame clones and misses some; the assay was immunoSEQ multiplex PCR. Of around 250,000 clones in the sample, 89% were seen once. The sequenced sample consisted of peripheral blood. All receptors come from a woman in her forties who had recovered from COVID-19. Both conserved end residues are part of each CDR3. Each record gives: CDR3 length, clone size, V gene, D gene, J gene, CDR3 protein, CDR3 DNA. D genes are given only for firm matches. The size field is filled for only some rows; it gives once, few, many or a size class.

14	.	TRBV2	.	TRBJ2-7	CASSEAASPREQYF	TGTGCCAGCAGTGAAGCCGCAAGCCCCCGAGAGCAGTACTTC
14	.	TRBV5-8	.	TRBJ2-5	CASSLGAARTTQYF	TGTGCCAGCAGCTTAGGGGCCGCCCGGACGACCCAGTACTTC
16	.	TRBV6-1	TRBD2	TRBJ2-7	CASSASGEGGSGEQYF	TGTGCCAGCAGTGCCTCGGGGGAGGGAGGGTCTGGCGAGCAGTACTTC
15	.	TRBV11-2	.	TRBJ2-1	CASSFERSYYNEQFF	TGTGCCAGCAGTTTTGAACGGTCTTATTACAATGAGCAGTTCTTC
14	once	TRBV28	.	TRBJ1-3	CASSSGGSGNTIYF	TGTGCCAGCAGTAGTGGAGGGTCTGGAAACACCATATATTTT
15	.	TRBV6-5	TRBD1	TRBJ2-7	CASSTGTGATYEQYF	TGTGCCAGCAGTACGGGGACAGGGGCAACCTACGAGCAGTACTTC
17	.	TRBV7-9	.	TRBJ1-1	CASSLVLRGPKNTEAFF	TGTGCCAGCAGCTTAGTATTACGGGGTCCGAAGAACACTGAAGCTTTCTTT
14	.	TRBV20-1	.	TRBJ2-1	CSASGQNSYNEQFF	TGCAGTGCTAGTGGGCAAAACTCCTACAATGAGCAGTTCTTC
15	.	TRBV18	.	TRBJ1-5	CASSPTRVSNQPQHF	TGTGCCAGCTCACCGACCAGGGTCTCCAATCAGCCCCAGCATTTT
13	many	TRBV18	TRBD1	TRBJ1-2	CASSPDRAAGYTF	TGTGCCAGCTCACCCGACAGGGCCGCTGGCTACACCTTC
14	.	TRBV19	.	TRBJ2-7	CASGEQGPPDEQYF	TGTGCCAGTGGAGAACAGGGCCCCCCTGACGAGCAGTACTTC
14	.	TRBV6-5	.	TRBJ2-7	CASSPKYAGNEQYF	TGTGCCAGCAGTCCCAAGTACGCAGGGAACGAGCAGTACTTC
13	.	TRBV11-3	TRBD1	TRBJ1-2	CASTPQQGGGYTF	TGTGCCAGCACCCCCCAGCAGGGGGGTGGCTACACCTTC
16	.	TRBV11-3	TRBD1	TRBJ1-2	CASSIPRQGGIYGYTF	TGTGCCAGCAGCATACCGAGACAGGGTGGAATCTATGGCTACACCTTC
13	once	TRBV15	.	TRBJ2-3	CATSRSKTDTQYF	TGTGCCACCAGCAGAAGCAAAACAGATACGCAGTATTTT
17	few	TRBV5-4	TRBD2	TRBJ2-1	CASSFGTSGSSYNEQFF	TGTGCCAGCAGCTTCGGGACTAGCGGCAGCTCCTACAATGAGCAGTTCTTC
18	once	TRBV19	TRBD1	TRBJ2-7	CASSYTYPHRGNLYEQYF	TGTGCCAGTAGCTACACATACCCTCACAGGGGGAACCTCTACGAGCAGTACTTC
16	.	TRBV18	TRBD2	TRBJ2-5	CASSPRTSGIGETQYF	TGTGCCAGCTCACCACGGACTAGCGGGATCGGAGAGACCCAGTACTTC
15	.	TRBV27	TRBD1	TRBJ1-1	CASSLFHTGDTEAFF	TGTGCCAGCAGTTTATTCCACACAGGGGACACTGAAGCTTTCTTT
14	.	TRBV5-1	TRBD1	TRBJ2-7	CASSLRTGGYEQYF	TGCGCCAGCAGCCTCCGGACAGGGGGCTACGAGCAGTACTTC
14	.	TRBV5-8	.	TRBJ2-7	CASSFRSGPYEQYF	TGTGCCAGCAGCTTTCGGTCAGGTCCCTACGAGCAGTACTTC
19	.	TRBV5-4	TRBD2	TRBJ2-1	CASHRQGVGTSGRVNEQFF	TGTGCCAGCCATCGCCAAGGGGTCGGGACTAGCGGGAGGGTCAATGAGCAGTTCTTC
16	.	TRBV5-4	TRBD1	TRBJ1-4	CASSSDRGRTNEKLFF	TGTGCCAGCAGCAGTGACAGGGGAAGAACTAATGAAAAACTGTTTTTT
12	.	TRBV12-3/TRBV12-4	.	TRBJ1-5	CASSSRDQPQHF	TGTGCCAGCAGTTCTAGAGACCAGCCCCAGCATTTT
17	.	TRBV4-1	TRBD2	TRBJ2-1	CASSASGLAGVDNEQFF	TGCGCCAGCAGCGCATCGGGACTAGCGGGCGTCGACAATGAGCAGTTCTTC
16	.	TRBV2	.	TRBJ1-6	CASNETPGSYNSPLHF	TGTGCCAGCAACGAGACCCCAGGCTCCTATAATTCACCCCTCCACTTT
15	.	TRBV3-1/TRBV3-2	.	TRBJ1-3	CASSRRDSYGNTIYF	TGTGCCAGCAGCCGCAGAGACTCTTATGGAAACACCATATATTTT
16	.	TRBV6-1	TRBD2	TRBJ2-1	CASSEAGLAGDNEQFF	TGTGCCAGCAGTGAAGCGGGACTAGCGGGCGACAATGAGCAGTTCTTC
15	.	TRBV23-1	.	TRBJ1-6	CASSQSRGLNSPLHF	TGCGCCAGCAGTCAATCGCGGGGGCTTAATTCACCCCTCCACTTT
14	.	TRBV27	.	TRBJ2-1	CASSVSTTYNEQFF	TGTGCCAGCAGTGTTAGTACCACCTACAATGAGCAGTTCTTC
15	once	TRBV7-2	TRBD2	TRBJ2-1	CASSFEGGPVNEQFF	TGTGCCAGCAGCTTCGAGGGAGGGCCCGTGAATGAGCAGTTCTTC
13	.	TRBV6-5	.	TRBJ1-6	CASSYDNNSPLHF	TGTGCCAGCAGTTACGACAACAATTCACCCCTCCACTTT
14	.	TRBV5-5	TRBD1	TRBJ2-7	CASSSGTALYEQYF	TGTGCCAGCAGCTCCGGGACAGCCCTTTACGAGCAGTACTTC
16	once	TRBV4-2	TRBD2	TRBJ2-7	CASSRFPLAGLYEQYF	TGTGCCAGCAGCCGGTTCCCCCTAGCGGGCCTCTACGAGCAGTACTTC
20	.	TRBV4-1	TRBD2	TRBJ2-1	CASSQPTSGRAFGPYNEQFF	TGCGCCAGCAGCCAACCGACTAGCGGGAGGGCCTTTGGACCCTACAATGAGCAGTTCTTC
15	.	TRBV9	TRBD1	TRBJ2-7	CASSARDRGGYEQYF	TGTGCCAGCAGCGCCCGGGACAGGGGAGGCTACGAGCAGTACTTC
13	.	TRBV7-3	TRBD1	TRBJ2-7	CASSSGQGQEQYF	TGTGCCAGCAGCTCCGGACAGGGCCAAGAGCAGTACTTC
14	.	TRBV30	TRBD2	TRBJ2-7	CAWGGLAEAYEQYF	TGTGCCTGGGGGGGACTAGCGGAGGCCTACGAGCAGTACTTC
13	.	TRBV24-1	TRBD1	TRBJ2-7	CATGTGGSYEQYF	TGTGCCACCGGGACAGGGGGATCCTACGAGCAGTACTTC
13	once	TRBV19	.	TRBJ1-5	CASSPGGNQPQHF	TGTGCCAGTAGTCCGGGTGGCAATCAGCCCCAGCATTTT